The 7 T cell receptor beta chains below come from one sample, sequenced in a study of OX40 agonist ivuxolimab in advanced cancers. The repertoire was sequenced with immunoSEQ multiplex PCR; TCRdb's copy has only in-frame clones and lacks some. This table has 80,000 to 100,000 clones, 90% to 95% appearing once. The sample here was CD4+ or CD8+ T cells sorted from blood, taken in a trial of the OX40 agonist ivuxolimab. All receptors come from an adult with an advanced solid tumor such as melanoma, head and neck, liver or kidney cancer.

This chain uses TRBV28 with TRBJ1-5; D gene uncertain. Trimming took 8 bases from V and 0 from J, leaving 11 bases between them. The CDR3 is made up of 14 amino acids. Germline values: CDR1 MDHEN, CDR2 SYDVKM. This CDR3 reads CASRQDHSNQPQHF. The CDR3 nucleotides are TGTGCCAGCCGCCAGGATCATAGCAATCAGCCCCAGCATTTT.

The rearrangement links TRBV30 to TRBJ2-1; D uncertain. This CDR3 comprises 14 residues. Between the trimmed V and J ends, which lost 0 bases and 6 bases, there was a span of 12 bases. Germline loops: CDR1 GTSNPN, CDR2 SVGIG (reference sequence). The CDR3 DNA sequence: TGTGCCTGGAGTGTACCTCTATGGGCCAATGAGCAGTTCTTC. Protein: CAWSVPLWANEQFF.

CDR3 loop: CASSDSYEQYV. As DNA, the CDR3 is TGTGCCAGCAGTGACTCCTACGAGCAGTACGTC. The gene calls are TRBV6-6 and TRBJ2-7; D call uncertain. The CDR3 consists of 11 residues. The germline CDR1 and CDR2 sequences are MNHNY and SVGAGI (reference sequence).

This chain connects TRBV6-6 to TRBJ1-5; D might be TRBD1 (6 bases). Germline assignment: CDR1 MNHNY and CDR2 SVGAGI (reference sequence). Deletions cut 8 bases from V and 4 bases from J, with 21 bases between. This CDR3 spans 16 amino acids. CDR3 DNA: TGTGCCAGCCGCGGGACCCAGGGGTTACGGAATCAGCCCCAGCATTTT. Protein sequence: CASRGTQGLRNQPQHF.

This chain connects TRBV5-4 to TRBJ2-3, with D hard to call. This CDR3 is built from 11 residues. Germline lookup yields CDR1 SGHNT and CDR2 YYREEE (reference sequence). Trimming cost V 2 bases and J 5 bases, with 3 bases left between them. DNA for the CDR3: TGTGCCAGCAGCTTACGAGATACGCAGTATTTT. Protein: CASSLRDTQYF. The full variable domain, rest sourced from reference TRBV5-4 and TRBJ2-3, is ETGVTQSPTHLIKTRGQQVTLRCSSQSGHNTVSWYQQALGQGPQFIFQYYREEENGRGNFPPRFSGLQFPNYSSELNVNALELDDSALYLCASSLRDTQYFGPGTRLTVL.

This clone was recorded once. This rearrangement joins TRBV19 to TRBJ1-2; 7 nucleotides agree with TRBD1. Germline values: CDR1 LNHDA, CDR2 SQIVND (reference sequence). The junction had 9 bases not matched to a gene; V was cut back by 5 bases and J by 6 bases. This CDR3 is 14 amino acids long. The CDR3 DNA reads as TGTGCCAGTAGTGACCGACAGGGAAGAGATGGCTACACCTTC. Translation gives CASSDRQGRDGYTF.

V gene TRBV28 combines with J gene TRBJ1-1, with unresolved D. This CDR3 spans 12 amino acids. Germline values: CDR1 MDHEN, CDR2 SYDVKM. Between the trimmed V and J ends, which lost 3 bases and 11 bases, there was a span of 13 bases. The CDR3 here is CASSLIGRRAFF. The CDR3 DNA is TGTGCCAGCAGTTTGATAGGGCGTAGGGCTTTCTTT.